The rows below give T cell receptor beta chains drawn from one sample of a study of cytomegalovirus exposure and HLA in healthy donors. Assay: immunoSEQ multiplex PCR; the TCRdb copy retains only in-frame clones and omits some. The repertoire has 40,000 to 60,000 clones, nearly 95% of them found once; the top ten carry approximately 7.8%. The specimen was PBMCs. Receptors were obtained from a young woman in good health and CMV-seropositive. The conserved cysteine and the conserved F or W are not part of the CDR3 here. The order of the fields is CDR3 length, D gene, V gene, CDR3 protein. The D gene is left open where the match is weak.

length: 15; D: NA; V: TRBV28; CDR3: ASSPRGVGEMWGEQY
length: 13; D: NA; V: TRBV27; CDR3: ASSSRQGPNSPLH
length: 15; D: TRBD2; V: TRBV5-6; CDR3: ASSLWGLAGRDNEQF
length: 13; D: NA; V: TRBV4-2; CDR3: ASSQEGGGGKRQF
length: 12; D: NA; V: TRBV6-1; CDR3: ASSELTEVEGYT
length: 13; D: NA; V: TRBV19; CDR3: ASSIMENSNQPQH
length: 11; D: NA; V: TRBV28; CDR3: ASTLGREYGYT
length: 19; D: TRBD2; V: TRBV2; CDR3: ASSERDGAGGFFAHQETQY
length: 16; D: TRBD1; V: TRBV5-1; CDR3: ASSSTITGAPTNYGYT
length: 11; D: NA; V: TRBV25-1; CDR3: ASSGASNEKLF
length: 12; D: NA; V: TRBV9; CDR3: ASSETGSGSPLH
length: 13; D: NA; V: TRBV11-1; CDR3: ASSYDWQGQETQY
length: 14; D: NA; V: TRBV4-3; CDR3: ASSQDRGQVYQPQH
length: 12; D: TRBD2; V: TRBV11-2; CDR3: ASSKTSGRTEQY
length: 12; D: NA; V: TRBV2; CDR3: ASLQGRGNTEAF
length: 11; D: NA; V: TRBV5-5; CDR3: ASSLPGSGEQY
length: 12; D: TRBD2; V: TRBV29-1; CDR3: SVELAGGPDTQY
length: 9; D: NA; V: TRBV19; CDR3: ASRGRTEAF
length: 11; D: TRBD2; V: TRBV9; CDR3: ASSVAGGNEQF
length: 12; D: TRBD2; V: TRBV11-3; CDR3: ASSTLAGGYEQY
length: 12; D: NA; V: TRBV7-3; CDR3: ASSLRLDSYEQY
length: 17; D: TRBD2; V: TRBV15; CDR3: ATSRDLGLGLAARETQY
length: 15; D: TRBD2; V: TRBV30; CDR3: AWSRGGTFAYYNEQF
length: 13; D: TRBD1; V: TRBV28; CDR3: ASSLSGTGGDEQY
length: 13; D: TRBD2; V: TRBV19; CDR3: ASSIGAGVRNEQF
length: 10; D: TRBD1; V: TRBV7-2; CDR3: ASSSTGEKLF
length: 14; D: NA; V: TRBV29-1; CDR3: SVEEGIGAMNTEAF
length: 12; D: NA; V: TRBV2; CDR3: ASSEPGRDYEQY